These 20 T cell receptor beta chains share one sample of origin, sequenced in a study of T cells in Graves' hyperthyroidism and ophthalmopathy. The CDR3 regions of TCR beta were amplified from RNA transcripts. RT-PCR in the first round (using the HTBI primer set) targeted the TCR CDR3. TCRdb reprocessed the multiplex PCR reads with MiXCR, giving one entry per CDR3 protein. The table has about 400,000 distinct CDR3 sequences, approximately 16% seen once. Material: blood. The origin of the receptors is a woman aged 60-70 years with Graves' ophthalmopathy.

Note on this clonotype: A single base separates this from a much larger clone, so it may be a read error. The CDR3 coding sequence is TGTGCCGGCAGCTTAGCGAGCGCAGATACGCAGTATTTT. It codes for CAGSLASADTQYF. This chain joins TRBV7-8 and TRBJ2-3; a possible D gene is TRBD2 (5 bases). Germline CDR1 reads SGHVS; CDR2 reads FQNEAQ. This CDR3 spans 13 amino acids.

This clonotype was seen repeatedly, ten times or more. The chain employs TRBV5-1 and TRBJ1-1; D is ambiguous. Trimming removed 0 bases from V and 7 bases from J, with 13 bases in between. This CDR3 spans 14 amino acids. Per germline, CDR1 SGHRS and CDR2 YFSETQ. This chain's CDR3 is CASSLAIEVGEAFF. CDR3 bases: TGCGCCAGCAGCTTGGCCATAGAAGTAGGTGAAGCTTTCTTT.

The chain combines TRBV4-1 with TRBJ2-7; a weak D match, TRBD1 (5 bases). The germline V and J ends were trimmed by 1 base and 0 bases, with 22 bases remaining between them. The germline gives CDR1 MGHRA, CDR2 YSYEKL. The CDR3 runs to 19 residues. CDR3: CASSQGVRSGALNSYEQYF. The CDR3 DNA reads TGCGCCAGCAGCCAAGGGGTAAGGAGTGGGGCTCTCAACTCCTACGAGCAGTACTTC.

This clonotype has at least ten counts. The J gene is TRBJ1-1, the V gene TRBV11-2; D not resolved. Germline V gene data show CDR1 as SGHAT and CDR2 as FQNNGV. The CDR3 totals 15 residues. V gave up 1 base and J gave up 1 base, with 10 bases separating them. In DNA, the CDR3 is TGTGCCAGCAGCTTAGGCGCAGTACCGAACACTGAAGCTTTCTTT. Its translation: CASSLGAVPNTEAFF.

This clonotype has at least ten counts. This rearrangement joins TRBV12-3 or TRBV12-4 to TRBJ2-7; D may be TRBD1 or TRBD2 (5 bases each). This CDR3 comprises 13 residues. V gave up 3 bases and J gave up 5 bases, with 11 bases separating them. This CDR3 reads CASSFGGVNEQYF. CDR3 nucleotides: TGTGCCAGCAGTTTTGGGGGAGTTAACGAGCAGTACTTC.

The chain links TRBV7-3 to TRBJ2-5, with 9 bases matching TRBD2. V was pared by 2 bases and J by 0 bases, with 10 bases of the junction left unmatched. This CDR3 comprises 18 residues. The germline gives CDR1 SGHTA, CDR2 FQGTGA. CDR3 protein: CASSLFSTSGPYQETQYF. DNA for the CDR3: TGTGCCAGCAGCTTATTCTCGACTAGCGGCCCCTACCAAGAGACCCAGTACTTC.

This clonotype was seen at least ten times. The chain couples TRBV7-9 to TRBJ2-1; perhaps TRBD1 as D (5 bases). CDR3 size: 12 residues. V was cut by 5 bases and J by 10 bases, with 12 bases left in between. From germline, CDR1 is SEHNR and CDR2 FQNEAQ (reference sequence). The chain's CDR3 is CASSGQGREQFF. CDR3 nucleotides: TGTGCCAGCAGCGGGCAGGGAAGAGAGCAGTTCTTC.

This clonotype occurred many times. V is TRBV6-1 and J is TRBJ2-1, with 7 bases matching TRBD1. Germline V gene lookup returns CDR1 MNHNS and CDR2 SASEGT. This CDR3 spans 14 amino acids. J gave up 2 bases and V 7 bases, and 5 bases lay outside the gene matches. DNA for the CDR3: TGTGCCAGCACTTCAGGGGGTACCTACAATGAGCAGTTCTTC. Residues: CASTSGGTYNEQFF.

The chain links TRBV28 to TRBJ2-7; no definite D call. V shed 4 bases and J shed 2 bases, with 6 bases lying between them. CDR3 length: 12 residues. In germline, CDR1 is MDHEN, CDR2 SYDVKM. The CDR3 coding sequence is TGTGCCAGCAGTTACCAGGCCTACGAGCAGTACTTC. Its translation is CASSYQAYEQYF.

The chain recombines TRBV6-1 with TRBJ1-5; no definite D call. V was cut by 2 bases and J by 12 bases, with 8 bases left in between. This CDR3 is 11 amino acids long. Germline lookup yields CDR1 MNHNS and CDR2 SASEGT. DNA for the CDR3: TGTGCCAGCAGTGAAAGCCCCAACCAGCATTTT. Translation gives CASSESPNQHF.

There are a few counts of this clonotype. The chain couples TRBV20-1 to TRBJ2-2, with D perhaps matching TRBD1 (5 bases). Germline assignment: CDR1 DFQATT and CDR2 SNEGSKA (reference sequence). The V end lost 6 bases, the J end lost 1 base, and 15 bases lay between the germline ends. This CDR3 has 15 residues. Here the CDR3 reads CSASPWGQNTGELFF. The CDR3 nucleotides read TGCAGTGCCTCACCCTGGGGCCAGAACACCGGGGAGCTGTTTTTT.

In this sample, this clonotype turned up many times. The CDR3 protein is CASSIDRGELFF. The DNA of the CDR3 is TGCGCCAGCAGCATCGACAGAGGGGAGCTGTTTTTT. The chain uses TRBV5-1 and TRBJ2-2, with a tentative D call TRBD1 (5 bases). Trimming removed 4 bases from V and 8 bases from J, with 9 bases in between. Germline CDR1 and CDR2: SGHRS and YFSETQ. CDR3 length: 12 residues.

In this sample, this clonotype turned up many times. The DNA of the CDR3 is TGTGCCAGCAGTCTGGTTACGGGACGGGGCAATGAGCAGTTCTTC. Its translation: CASSLVTGRGNEQFF. This rearrangement joins TRBV12-3 or TRBV12-4 to TRBJ2-1; D may correspond to TRBD1 or TRBD2 (5 bases each). The CDR3 extends over 15 amino acids. Trimming stripped 5 bases from V and 6 bases from J, with 17 bases between.

This clonotype was counted ten times or more. The chain combines TRBV28 with TRBJ2-5, with 9 bases aligning to TRBD1. This CDR3 region has 14 residues. J lost 5 bases, V lost 5 bases, and 6 bases had no gene match. Germline CDR1 and CDR2: MDHEN and SYDVKM. The CDR3 region is CASSKDRGWETQYF. The CDR3 DNA is TGTGCCAGCAGTAAGGACAGGGGCTGGGAGACCCAGTACTTC.

This clonotype was seen at least ten times. The rearrangement joins TRBV24-1 to TRBJ1-1; 7 bases are shared with TRBD1. Germline lookup yields CDR1 KGHDR and CDR2 SFDVKD. CDR3 length: 13 amino acids. With 5 bases clipped from V and 4 bases from J, the junction kept 3 bases outside the gene matches. The chain's CDR3 is CATSAPGGTEAFF. CDR3 bases: TGTGCCACCAGTGCTCCAGGGGGCACTGAAGCTTTCTTT.

In this sample, this clonotype turned up many times. The J gene is TRBJ2-5, the V gene TRBV7-3; TRBD2 aligns across 7 bases. CDR1 SGHTA and CDR2 FQGTGA come from the germline V gene. The CDR3 covers 16 residues. Trimming removed 1 base from V and 4 bases from J; junction bases left unmatched: 9. In DNA, the CDR3 is TGTGCCAGCAGCTTAAGAAAGGCGGGGGTTGGAGAGACCCAGTACTTC. This translates into CASSLRKAGVGETQYF.

This clonotype has more than one count but fewer than ten. The chain couples TRBV29-1 to TRBJ2-7, with a possible D match to TRBD1 (6 bases). The germline V gene encodes CDR1 SQVTM and CDR2 ANQGSEA. The CDR3 runs to 14 residues. V dropped 4 bases and J dropped 4 bases, with 17 bases sitting between them. CDR3 sequence: CSVGKTGTTYEQYF. The CDR3 nucleotides are TGCAGCGTTGGAAAAACCGGGACAACGTACGAGCAGTACTTC.

In this sample, this clonotype turned up many times. V and J are TRBV27 and TRBJ2-7; a possible D gene is TRBD2 (6 bases). The V gene's germline CDR1 is MNHEY and CDR2 SMNVEV (reference sequence). The CDR3 covers 13 residues. Trimming removed 8 bases at V and 2 bases at J, with 13 bases between. CDR3 nucleotides: TGTGCCAGCGGGCCGGACTACCCCTACGAGCAGTACTTC. This sequence encodes CASGPDYPYEQYF.

This clonotype was counted only a few times. A single base separates this from a much larger clone, so it may be a read error. The V and J genes are TRBV20-1 and TRBJ1-2, with D unclear. The CDR3 runs to 12 residues. V shed 4 bases and J shed 0 bases, with 6 bases lying between them. Germline CDR1 reads DFQATT; CDR2 reads SNEGSKA (reference sequence). As DNA, the CDR3 is TGCAGTGCTAATAATTCTAACTATGGCTACACCTTC. Its translation is CSANNSNYGYTF.

This clonotype was observed many times. V and J are TRBV2 and TRBJ1-2; D not resolved. CDR1 is SNHLY and CDR2 is FYNNEI in the germline V gene. Trimming stripped 6 bases from V and 1 base from J, with 9 bases between. CDR3 length: 13 residues. The DNA for the CDR3 is TGTGCCAGCAGGCGAGGGTTTAACTATGGCTACACCTTC. This encodes CASRRGFNYGYTF.